The 5 T cell receptor beta chains listed next were all sequenced from one sample in a study of low-dose radiotherapy and immunotherapy resistance in tumors. Time point noted: after trial treatment. Treatment in this sample: LDRT plus nivolumab, ipilimumab, low-dose cyclophosphamide and aspirin (RACIN trial). TRAV- and TRBV-specific primers, spanning alpha and beta chains, primed first-strand cDNA. The authors amplified TCRs for 20 to 25 PCR cycles with a constant-region primer and a V-primer adapter. TCRdb reprocessed the reads with MiXCR, giving one entry per CDR3 protein. The table lists tens of thousands of distinct CDR3 sequences, approximately 26% of them singletons. Sequenced here: PBMCs, sampled after low-dose radiotherapy plus immunotherapy. The receptors stem from a male donor with prostate cancer.

The genes are TRBV28 and TRBJ2-7; D could derive from TRBD1 or TRBD2 (7 bases each). Per germline, CDR1 MDHEN and CDR2 SYDVKM. There are 15 residues in the CDR3. The ends were cut back, 6 bases at V and 3 bases at J, with 18 bases in the middle. CDR3 in amino acids: CASRTRGGAVYEQYF. CDR3 coding DNA: TGTGCCAGCAGAACCAGGGGGGGAGCGGTCTACGAGCAGTACTTC.

This clonotype was counted at least ten times. V and J are TRBV6-6 and TRBJ2-7, with TRBD2 identical over 13 bases. Germline V gives CDR1 MNHNY, CDR2 SVGAGI (reference sequence). Losses at the gene ends were 2 bases for V and 5 bases for J; bases not matched to a gene: 6. The CDR3 sequence is 16 residues long. CDR3 amino acids: CASSYRTSGSNNEQYF. The CDR3 DNA follows: TGTGCCAGCAGTTACAGGACTAGCGGGAGCAACAACGAGCAGTACTTC.

The rearrangement joins TRBV12-3 or TRBV12-4 to TRBJ1-1, with D perhaps matching TRBD1 (6 bases). This CDR3 is built from 15 residues. Between the trimmed V and J ends, which lost 4 bases and 6 bases, there was a span of 18 bases. The CDR3 is CASSSSGGAESEAFF. CDR3 nucleotide sequence: TGTGCCAGCAGTTCTAGCGGGGGGGCAGAGTCTGAAGCTTTCTTT.

This clonotype was counted a single time. The V and J genes are TRBV28 and TRBJ1-1, with D possibly matching TRBD1 (5 bases). The CDR3 contains 15 residues. Trimming pared 5 bases from V and 5 bases from J, leaving 18 bases between. The germline V gene encodes CDR1 MDHEN and CDR2 SYDVKM. CDR3 sequence: CASSPPPGGGTEAFF. The DNA for the CDR3 is TGTGCCAGCAGTCCCCCGCCTGGGGGAGGTACTGAAGCTTTCTTT.

This clonotype has at least ten counts. The V and J genes are TRBV30 and TRBJ2-4; D may be TRBD2 (5 bases). Trimming pared 3 bases from V and 0 bases from J, leaving 15 bases between. The CDR3 spans 16 residues. Germline CDR1 GTSNPN, CDR2 SVGIG (reference sequence). DNA of the CDR3: TGTGCCTGGAGCACCCGTGGAGGACTAGCCAAAAACATTCAGTACTTC. This translates into CAWSTRGGLAKNIQYF.